This T cell receptor (beta chain) appears in the sequencing data of a study of CD8 T cells in Susac syndrome. Germline V gene data show CDR1 as MDHEN and CDR2 as SYDVKM. The CDR3 has 12 amino acids. V gave up 7 bases and J gave up 7 bases, with 13 bases separating them. After extraction with the RNeasy kit, roughly 0.5 to 1 ug of the RNA was reverse transcribed using random hexamers. MiXCR, run by TCRdb on the immunoSEQ multiplex PCR reads, gives a single entry per CDR3 protein. The sample has 180,000 or so distinct CDR3 sequences; roughly 95% are singletons. The receptor's source is a human donor in good health. This chain uses TRBV28 with TRBJ2-5, with D possibly matching TRBD2 (5 bases). Sequencing was carried out using CD4+ T cells from PBMCs. In DNA form, the CDR3 reads TGTGCCAGCATTGTAGCGACTGGGACCCAGTACTTC. Its translation: CASIVATGTQYF.